This TCR beta chain was recorded in a study of T cell clones after liver transplantation. Study conclusions and caveats: In most of the 8 subjects, circulating graft-donor-reactive CD4 TCRbeta sequences fell significantly after transplant.

Data came from immunoSEQ multiplex PCR; TCRdb stores just in-frame clones and leaves some out. The table shows tens of thousands of clones, with over 90% occurring only once. About this clone itself: Its antigen is still unknown.

The receptor was isolated from a human patient who received a liver transplant. Some T cells may be transferred from the graft donor. The material was CD4+ T cells from blood, obtained roughly 25 months after liver transplant.

The CDR3 reads CASSLVGINTEAFF. The DNA of the CDR3 is TGCGCCAGCAGCTTGGTGGGAATTAACACTGAAGCTTTCTTT. The genes are TRBV5-1 and TRBJ1-1; D gene uncertain. Trimming shortened V by 0 bases and J by 2 bases, and 8 bases separated the two germline ends. CDR1 SGHRS and CDR2 YFSETQ come from the germline V gene. CDR3 size: 14 residues.